Included here is one TCR beta chain sequence, with context. The data derive from a study of T cells expressing NK-cell markers. Following a re-call of the 5' RACE reads, TCRdb has one entry per CDR3 protein and lacks DNA. Across about 180,000 distinct CDR3 sequences, the top ten clones capture around 18% of the sample. This TCR was sampled from a woman aged 18-70 years in good health. The sequenced sample consisted of blood T cells: a sorted CD56 or NKG2C T cell subset, CD4+ or CD8+ T cells, or bulk PBMC T cells (not recorded which).

The CDR3: CASSQEPGGSSYNEQFF. The genes are TRBV4-2 and TRBJ2-1; the TCRdb call, TRBD1, lacks DNA for checking. This CDR3 comprises 17 residues. Germline V gene lookup returns CDR1 LGHNA and CDR2 YNFKEQ.